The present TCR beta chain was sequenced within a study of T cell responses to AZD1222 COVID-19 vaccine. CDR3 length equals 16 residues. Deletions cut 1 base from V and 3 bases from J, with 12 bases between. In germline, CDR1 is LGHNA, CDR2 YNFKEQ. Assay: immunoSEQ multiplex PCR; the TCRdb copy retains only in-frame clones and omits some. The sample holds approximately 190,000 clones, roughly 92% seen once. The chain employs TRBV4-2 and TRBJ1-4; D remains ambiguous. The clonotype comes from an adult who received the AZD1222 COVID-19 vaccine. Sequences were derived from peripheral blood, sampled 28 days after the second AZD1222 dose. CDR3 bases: TGTGCCAGCAGCCAAGGCGCCTTTGGGGCTAATGAAAAACTGTTTTTT. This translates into CASSQGAFGANEKLFF.